These 30 T cell receptor beta chains share one sample of origin, sequenced in a study of blood T cell repertoires in COVID-19 (TCRdb year 2020). The library was built by means of the immunoSEQ multiplex PCR assay. TCRdb mirrors the immuneACCESS table, restricted to in-frame sequences. Some clones are absent from its copies; in checked studies, under half trace to an unresolved V gene, and the reason for the others is unknown. A total of some 19,000 clones appear in this sample, around nine tenths of them only once. The ten largest clones add up to 9.5% to 12% of the sample. The specimen was peripheral blood. The receptors here all came from a human donor in a cohort sampled during active COVID-19. The donor label of this sample is uncertain.

The CDR3 is CASSMGQGWQPQHF. In DNA, the CDR3 is TGTGCCAGTAGTATGGGGCAGGGGTGGCAGCCCCAGCATTTT. The rearrangement links TRBV19 to TRBJ1-5; tentative D call: TRBD1 (6 bases). This CDR3 has 14 amino acids. Trimming left V 3 bases short and J 7 bases short, with 13 bases between. CDR1 and CDR2 from the germline V gene are LNHDA and SQIVND (reference sequence).

In this sample, this clone is medium-sized. J is TRBJ2-1 and V is TRBV7-9, with 9 bases matching TRBD1. CDR1 is SEHNR, CDR2 FQNEAQ, per germline (reference sequence). V shed 5 bases and J 15 bases; nucleotides not matched to a gene: 11. CDR3 length: 13 amino acids. CDR3 region: CASSPTGQGILFF. In DNA, the CDR3 is TGTGCCAGCAGCCCCACGGGACAGGGCATTCTGTTCTTC.

This clone was observed once. The rearrangement uses TRBV6-5 and TRBJ1-1, with a weak D call TRBD1 (6 bases). With 5 bases removed from V and 8 bases from J, the gap between germline ends came to 9 bases. Germline loops: CDR1 MNHEY, CDR2 SVGAGI. CDR3 length: 11 residues. The CDR3 region has the DNA TGTGCCAGCAGTAAGGGGACAGAAGCTTTCTTT. Residues: CASSKGTEAFF.

This chain joins TRBV28 and TRBJ2-2; 10 nucleotides match TRBD1. With 4 bases clipped from V and 5 bases from J, the junction kept 4 bases outside the gene matches. The CDR3 sequence is 15 residues long. Per germline, CDR1 MDHEN and CDR2 SYDVKM. In DNA, the CDR3 is TGTGCCAGCAGTTGGGGACAGGGGATAACCGGGGAGCTGTTTTTT. Residues: CASSWGQGITGELFF.

The chain joins TRBV27 to TRBJ2-7; weak D call: TRBD1 (5 bases). The CDR3 extends over 13 amino acids. Germline V lookup: CDR1 MNHEY, CDR2 SMNVEV (reference sequence). V lost 5 bases and J 2 bases, leaving 10 bases between the germline ends. The CDR3 nucleotides are TGTGCCAGCAGTCAACAGGAGACCTACGAGCAGTACTTC. Amino acids: CASSQQETYEQYF.

The genes are TRBV10-3 and TRBJ2-7; 12 bases align to TRBD2. From germline, CDR1 is ENHRY and CDR2 SYGVKD. Losses at the gene ends were 4 bases for V and 3 bases for J; bases not matched to a gene: 16. This CDR3 has 19 residues. CDR3 DNA: TGTGCCATCAGTGCCGGTAACGGTCGACTAGCGGGAGATTACTACGAGCAGTACTTC. Amino acid sequence: CAISAGNGRLAGDYYEQYF.

V and J are TRBV2 and TRBJ2-7; maybe TRBD1 (7 bases). Per the germline V gene, CDR1 is SNHLY and CDR2 is FYNNEI. V lost 9 bases, J lost 0 bases, and 15 bases lay in between. This CDR3 contains 14 residues. CDR3 sequence (DNA): TGTGCCAGAGGGGTGCGGGACAGCTCCTACGAGCAGTACTTC. Translating it yields CARGVRDSSYEQYF.

The rearrangement links TRBV5-1 to TRBJ1-6, with no clear D. The V and J ends lost 0 bases and 0 bases respectively, with 4 bases between them. From germline, CDR1 is SGHRS and CDR2 YFSETQ. The CDR3 loop spans 15 amino acids. As DNA, the CDR3 is TGCGCCAGCAGCTTGGTCAGCTCCTATAATTCACCCCTCCACTTT. Its protein product is CASSLVSSYNSPLHF.

This chain links TRBV18 with TRBJ2-1, with a possible D match to TRBD2 (7 bases). Germline V gives CDR1 KGHSH, CDR2 LQKENI. This CDR3 is 16 amino acids long. Deletions cut 6 bases from V and 8 bases from J, with 23 bases between. CDR3 nucleotides: TGTGCCAGCTCCCTCAGACTAGCTAGGGGGAGAGATGAGCAGTTCTTC. Translation gives CASSLRLARGRDEQFF.

This chain connects TRBV10-3 to TRBJ2-2; D possibly corresponds to TRBD2 (5 bases). Trimming cost V 10 bases and J 4 bases, with 16 bases left between them. Germline V gene lookup returns CDR1 ENHRY and CDR2 SYGVKD. The CDR3 spans 14 residues. CDR3 sequence: CATSIREGTGELFF. The DNA of the CDR3 is TGTGCCACCTCCATACGTGAGGGCACCGGGGAGCTGTTTTTT.

This clone was counted once. The V call is TRBV7-9, the J call TRBJ1-3; 8 bases agree with TRBD1. J gave up 2 bases and V 2 bases, and 11 bases lay outside the gene matches. This CDR3 is built from 18 residues. Germline V lookup: CDR1 SEHNR, CDR2 FQNEAQ (reference sequence). The CDR3 spells CASSLRAGGAHPGNTIYF. The CDR3 nucleotides are TGTGCCAGCAGCTTAAGGGCAGGGGGCGCACATCCTGGAAACACCATATATTTT.

In its sample, this clone was seen a few times. The rearrangement uses TRBV28 and TRBJ1-6; 7 bases agree with TRBD1. The junction had 10 bases not matched to a gene; V was cut back by 8 bases and J by 0 bases. Per germline, CDR1 MDHEN and CDR2 SYDVKM. The CDR3 loop spans 17 amino acids. DNA of the CDR3: TGTGCCAGCCGCCGAGGAGGGGGCGTCTCCTATAATTCACCCCTCCACTTT. Protein sequence: CASRRGGGVSYNSPLHF. Using reference TRBV28 and TRBJ1-6 for the parts outside the CDR3, the full variable domain is DVKVTQSSRYLVKRTGEKVFLECVQDMDHENMFWYRQDPGLGLRLIYFSYDVKMKEKGDIPEGYSVSREKKERFSLILESASTNQTSMYLCASRRGGGVSYNSPLHFGNGTRLTVT.

Only a few counts were recorded for this clone. The rearrangement links TRBV9 to TRBJ1-2, with unresolved D. Germline lookup yields CDR1 SGDLS and CDR2 YYNGEE. The CDR3 has 13 amino acids. V was trimmed by 0 bases and J by 4 bases, leaving 7 bases between them. The CDR3 bases are TGTGCCAGCAGCGTAGAAGAGGGCTATGGCTACACCTTC. It codes for CASSVEEGYGYTF.

The chain uses TRBV18 and TRBJ1-4; D gene unclear. CDR1 and CDR2 from the germline V gene are KGHSH and LQKENI. The CDR3 covers 16 residues. V was clipped by 4 bases and J by 4 bases, with 16 bases between them. The CDR3 reads CASSRGPFTNNEKLFF. The CDR3 DNA is TGTGCCAGCTCACGAGGGCCTTTTACCAATAATGAAAAACTGTTTTTT.

CDR3 protein: CAWTGQYYNEQFF. CDR3 nucleotide sequence: TGTGCCTGGACGGGACAGTATTACAATGAGCAGTTCTTC. The V and J genes are TRBV30 and TRBJ2-1; 7 bases map to TRBD1. Germline values: CDR1 GTSNPN, CDR2 SVGIG (reference sequence). CDR3 length equals 13 residues. V lost 4 bases to trimming and J lost 4 bases; unmatched junction nucleotides: 4.

Written as DNA, the CDR3 is TGCGCCAGCAGCTTGGGAGACTTACTAACAGATACGCAGTATTTT. Amino acids: CASSLGDLLTDTQYF. V usage is TRBV5-1 and J usage is TRBJ2-3; the D is unclear. Trimming removed 0 bases from V and 3 bases from J, with 11 bases in between. The CDR3 totals 15 residues. The germline CDR1 and CDR2 sequences are SGHRS and YFSETQ.

The count of this clone is one. This rearrangement joins TRBV30 to TRBJ1-1, with D perhaps TRBD1 (5 bases). Germline V gene lookup returns CDR1 GTSNPN and CDR2 SVGIG (reference sequence). This CDR3 comprises 13 residues. Between the trimmed V and J ends, which lost 0 bases and 4 bases, there was a span of 9 bases. This CDR3 reads CAWSVARATEAFF. In nucleotides, the CDR3 is TGTGCCTGGAGTGTAGCCAGGGCCACTGAAGCTTTCTTT.

This clone is a singleton in its sample. J is TRBJ1-1 and V is TRBV6-5; D gene uncertain. CDR3 length: 14 residues. CDR1 and CDR2 from the germline V gene are MNHEY and SVGAGI. Trimming stripped 6 bases from V and 1 base from J, with 12 bases between. The CDR3 DNA sequence: TGTGCCAGCAGGAAAGCCTTTTGGAACACTGAAGCTTTCTTT. Residues: CASRKAFWNTEAFF.

The chain couples TRBV5-1 to TRBJ1-2, with D perhaps TRBD1 (6 bases). The CDR3 consists of 13 residues. The germline gives CDR1 SGHRS, CDR2 YFSETQ. The V end was cut by 0 bases, the J end by 6 bases, with 9 bases between. The CDR3 DNA is TGCGCCAGCAGCTTGGCGGCAGGGGATGGCTACACCTTC. This gives the protein CASSLAAGDGYTF.

The V call is TRBV6-5, the J call TRBJ1-1; tentatively, D is TRBD1 (6 bases). Trimming removed 6 bases from V and 10 bases from J, with 18 bases in between. This CDR3 has 13 amino acids. In germline, CDR1 is MNHEY, CDR2 SVGAGI. CDR3 sequence reads: CASRGGRGAAAFF. Here the CDR3 DNA reads TGTGCCAGCAGGGGTGGGAGGGGGGCTGCAGCTTTCTTT.

This chain joins TRBV9 and TRBJ2-5; 7 nucleotides match TRBD1. The junction had 4 bases not matched to a gene; V was cut back by 3 bases and J by 2 bases. Germline CDR1 SGDLS, CDR2 YYNGEE. The length of the CDR3 is 14 residues. The CDR3 sequence is CASSEGQPQETQYF. CDR3 sequence (DNA): TGTGCCAGCAGCGAGGGACAGCCTCAAGAGACCCAGTACTTC.

This chain connects TRBV6-5 to TRBJ2-2, with TRBD1 matching over 9 bases. CDR3 length: 15 residues. V lost 4 bases, J lost 3 bases, and 3 bases stayed unmatched. Germline CDR1 is MNHEY and CDR2 is SVGAGI. The CDR3 region is CASSFRTGDTGELFF. The CDR3 DNA is TGTGCCAGCAGTTTCCGGACAGGGGACACCGGGGAGCTGTTTTTT.

The V gene is TRBV5-4, the J gene TRBJ1-1, with a tentative D call TRBD1 (6 bases). The CDR3 runs 13 residues. The germline V gene encodes CDR1 SGHNT and CDR2 YYREEE (reference sequence). Trimming cost V 5 bases and J 11 bases, with 19 bases left between them. In DNA, the CDR3 is TGTGCCAGCAGTCGGCCGGGGGGCTCGTATGCTTTCTTT. This gives the protein CASSRPGGSYAFF.

The CDR3 nucleotides are TGTGCCAGCAGTTACGGTCTGGGACTAGCGCCGTCCCCCTACTACGAGCAGTACTTC. It is translated as CASSYGLGLAPSPYYEQYF. V is TRBV6-2 or TRBV6-3 and J is TRBJ2-7, with 10 positions matching TRBD2. The CDR3 loop spans 19 amino acids. Germline loops: CDR1 MNHEY, CDR2 SVGEGT. Germline trimming cut 2 bases from V and 3 bases from J; bases unmatched to any gene: 16.

In DNA form, the CDR3 reads TGTGCCAGCGGAGACAGGGCCTTAGGGCAGTACTTC. It encodes CASGDRALGQYF. The V gene is TRBV27, the J gene TRBJ2-7; 7 bases align to TRBD1. The V gene end was trimmed by 8 bases and the J gene end by 9 bases; junction bases not matched to a gene: 10. The CDR3 spans 12 residues. Germline CDR1 and CDR2: MNHEY and SMNVEV (reference sequence).

This chain links TRBV11-3 with TRBJ2-3, with D maybe TRBD2 (6 bases). Germline lookup yields CDR1 SGHNT and CDR2 YENEEA. This CDR3 is built from 15 residues. The ends were cut back, 3 bases at V and 4 bases at J, with 14 bases in the middle. CDR3 sequence (DNA): TGTGCCAGCAGCTTCGAAATGACTAGACCAGATACGCAGTATTTT. As protein: CASSFEMTRPDTQYF.

This chain links TRBV27 with TRBJ1-2; 8 positions agree with TRBD1. Losses at the gene ends were 3 bases for V and 4 bases for J; bases not matched to a gene: 4. There are 14 residues in the CDR3. Per germline, CDR1 MNHEY and CDR2 SMNVEV (reference sequence). The DNA for the CDR3 is TGTGCCAGCAGTTTGAACACAGGGGGCTATGGCTACACCTTC. It encodes CASSLNTGGYGYTF.

The rearrangement joins TRBV5-1 to TRBJ1-4; D may be TRBD1 (5 bases). The germline V and J ends were trimmed by 0 bases and 8 bases, with 8 bases remaining between them. This CDR3 is 13 amino acids long. Germline V lookup: CDR1 SGHRS, CDR2 YFSETQ. The CDR3 spells CASSLGGGEKLFF. The CDR3 DNA sequence: TGCGCCAGCAGCTTGGGCGGGGGGGAAAAACTGTTTTTT.

V gene TRBV19 combines with J gene TRBJ1-2; TRBD1 aligns across 8 bases. The J segment lost 8 bases and the V segment lost 6 bases, leaving 8 bases of the junction unmatched. The CDR3 covers 13 residues. Per the germline V gene, CDR1 is LNHDA and CDR2 is SQIVND (reference sequence). CDR3 amino acids: CASRIQGVRGYTF. Here the CDR3 DNA reads TGTGCCAGTAGAATACAGGGGGTCCGAGGCTACACCTTC.

The table lists this clone with a count of one. The chain carries TRBV5-4 and TRBJ2-6; the match to TRBD1 covers 7 bases. Germline V CDR1 and CDR2: SGHNT, YYREEE (reference sequence). The V and J ends lost 5 bases and 2 bases, in that order; junction bases with no gene match: 7. The CDR3 has 16 residues. The CDR3 region is CASSSQQGTGANVLTF. CDR3 DNA: TGTGCCAGCAGTTCCCAACAGGGGACTGGGGCCAACGTCCTGACTTTC.